Shown below are 8 T cell receptor beta chains from a single sample sequenced in a study of shared clonotypes between healthy human individuals. Terminally differentiated effector memory CD45RA+ cells were excluded from the naive CD8 cells, which were CD45RO-negative and positively selected for CCR7. Profiling relied on immunoSEQ multiplex PCR, and the TCRdb table lists in-frame clones only, not all of them. Among hundreds of thousands of clones, around 96% were seen once, and the ten largest hold over 0.095%. Sequencing was performed on naive CD8+ T cells sorted from blood. These TCRs come from a young woman in good health.

Here the CDR3 reads CASSEGGQRGEQFF. The DNA for the CDR3 is TGTGCCAGCAGTGAAGGGGGACAACGGGGTGAGCAGTTCTTC. This rearrangement joins TRBV25-1 to TRBJ2-1, with D possibly being TRBD1 (6 bases). Germline V gives CDR1 MGHDK, CDR2 SYGVNS. The CDR3 has 14 amino acids. V was trimmed by 2 bases and J by 9 bases, leaving 14 bases between them.

The chain joins TRBV27 to TRBJ2-3, with TRBD2 matching over 16 bases. This CDR3 is 17 amino acids long. Germline CDR1 and CDR2: MNHEY and SMNVEV (reference sequence). V trimming: 7 bases; J trimming: 6 bases; junction bases outside the gene matches: 10. The CDR3 sequence is CASTAGTSGRGRDTQYF. CDR3 DNA: TGTGCCAGCACCGCAGGGACTAGCGGGAGGGGAAGGGATACGCAGTATTTT.

This clone occurred once. The genes are TRBV11-2 and TRBJ2-4, with TRBD2 as a possible D gene (6 bases). The CDR3 spans 18 residues. Germline V gene data show CDR1 as SGHAT and CDR2 as FQNNGV. Trimming removed 6 bases from V and 0 bases from J, with 21 bases in between. CDR3 in amino acids: CASSLGTFPSVAKNIQYF. The CDR3, as DNA: TGTGCCAGCAGTCTTGGGACTTTTCCTTCCGTAGCCAAAAACATTCAGTACTTC.

The chain has TRBV2 and TRBJ2-1; perhaps TRBD1 as D (5 bases). The germline CDR1 and CDR2 sequences are SNHLY and FYNNEI. V dropped 5 bases and J dropped 7 bases, with 12 bases sitting between them. This CDR3 comprises 13 residues. The DNA for the CDR3 is TGTGCCAGCAGTCAGGGCCCAGGGAATGAGCAGTTCTTC. Amino acids: CASSQGPGNEQFF. The entire variable domain, with the rest obtained from reference TRBV2 and TRBJ2-1, is as follows: EPEVTQTPSHQVTQMGQEVILRCVPISNHLYFYWYRQILGQKVEFLVSFYNNEISEKSEIFDDQFSVERPDGSNFTLKIRSTKLEDSAMYFCASSQGPGNEQFFGPGTRLTVL.

The rearrangement links TRBV7-9 to TRBJ1-4; D is unclear. V was cut by 1 base and J by 8 bases, with 11 bases left in between. The CDR3 loop spans 14 amino acids. CDR1 is SEHNR, CDR2 FQNEAQ, per germline (reference sequence). The CDR3 sequence is CASSLDPGWEKLFF. In DNA, the CDR3 is TGTGCCAGCAGCTTAGACCCCGGGTGGGAAAAACTGTTTTTT.

The rearrangement joins TRBV7-6 to TRBJ2-1; maybe TRBD2 (6 bases). CDR1 is SGHVS and CDR2 is FNYEAQ in the germline V gene. The CDR3 spans 16 residues. V was clipped by 0 bases and J by 2 bases, with 11 bases between them. The CDR3 region is CASSLATGVPYNEQFF. Written as DNA, the CDR3 is TGTGCCAGCAGCTTAGCAACGGGAGTACCCTACAATGAGCAGTTCTTC.

The chain has TRBV19 and TRBJ1-5; D is undetermined. The V gene's germline CDR1 is LNHDA and CDR2 SQIVND (reference sequence). The V gene lost 7 bases and the J gene lost 0 bases, with 10 bases spanning the gap. The CDR3 loop spans 14 amino acids. The CDR3 DNA reads as TGTGCCAGTAAGAGAGGATATAGCAATCAGCCCCAGCATTTT. Translating it yields CASKRGYSNQPQHF.

The V call is TRBV15, the J call TRBJ2-2, with 7 bases matching TRBD2. This CDR3 has 18 amino acids. V gave up 0 bases and J gave up 7 bases; unmatched junction bases: 14. Germline CDR1 and CDR2: LNHNV and YYDKDF (reference sequence). The CDR3 nucleotides read TGTGCCACCAGCAGAGACCACGTAGCGGGTGAAGGTTACGGGGAGCTGTTTTTT. Amino acids: CATSRDHVAGEGYGELFF.